Below, 23 T cell receptor beta chains from the same sample are listed, as sequenced in a study of blood T cell repertoires in COVID-19. Only in-frame clones appear in the TCRdb table, and some are missing; sequencing was by immunoSEQ multiplex PCR. Of roughly 160,000 clones listed, about 88% are singletons. The sample taken for sequencing was peripheral blood. These receptors came from a woman between 45 and 65 years old with COVID-19, enrolled during active disease.

The chain has TRBV4-2 and TRBJ2-2, with 12 positions matching TRBD1. The germline gives CDR1 LGHNA, CDR2 YNFKEQ. Germline trimming cut 5 bases from V and 4 bases from J; bases unmatched to any gene: 11. CDR3 length equals 18 residues. The CDR3 region has the DNA TGTGCCAGCAGCGGAGGTTCCGGGACAGGGGGCGGCACCGGGGAGCTGTTTTTT. Its protein product is CASSGGSGTGGGTGELFF.

V usage is TRBV6-6 and J usage is TRBJ1-1, with TRBD1 matching 8 bases. The germline V gene encodes CDR1 MNHNY and CDR2 SVGAGI (reference sequence). The CDR3 length is 15 residues. V lost 0 bases, J lost 5 bases, and 5 bases stayed unmatched. The CDR3 DNA reads as TGTGCCAGCAGTTACTCTGATACAGGGGGAACTGAAGCTTTCTTT. It yields the protein CASSYSDTGGTEAFF.

J is TRBJ1-2 and V is TRBV19; 7 bases map to TRBD1. The germline V gene has CDR1 LNHDA and CDR2 SQIVND (reference sequence). The V and J ends lost 7 bases and 8 bases, in that order; junction bases with no gene match: 22. This CDR3 region has 17 residues. The CDR3 region is CASKSHPRQGHLGGYTF. The CDR3 DNA follows: TGTGCCAGTAAATCCCATCCCCGACAGGGCCACCTTGGGGGCTACACCTTC.

This chain uses TRBV3-1 (or the pseudogene TRBV3-2) with TRBJ2-3; 9 bases match TRBD2. V lost 5 bases to trimming and J lost 1 base; unmatched junction nucleotides: 10. The CDR3 extends over 17 amino acids. The V gene's germline CDR1 is LGHDT and CDR2 YNNKEL (reference sequence). The CDR3 nucleotides are TGTGCCAGCAGCTTCAAGTACTCTAGCGGGGGCACAGATACGCAGTATTTT. This codes for CASSFKYSSGGTDTQYF.

This chain uses TRBV3-1 (or the pseudogene TRBV3-2) with TRBJ2-7; maybe TRBD2 (6 bases). This CDR3 has 15 amino acids. Germline lookup yields CDR1 LGHDT and CDR2 YNNKEL (reference sequence). Trimming stripped 0 bases from V and 4 bases from J, with 13 bases between. As DNA, the CDR3 is TGTGCCAGCAGCCAAGATACCCCCGGGACTTACGAGCAGTACTTC. It specifies CASSQDTPGTYEQYF.

The chain couples TRBV5-5 to TRBJ2-7; weak D call: TRBD2 (6 bases). V was shortened by 4 bases and J by 4 bases, with 12 bases between the two germline ends. CDR3 length: 13 amino acids. Germline V gene data show CDR1 as SGHKS and CDR2 as YYEKEE (reference sequence). DNA of the CDR3: TGTGCCAGCAGCGTGGGACTCGCTTACGAGCAGTACTTC. Protein product: CASSVGLAYEQYF.

V and J are TRBV10-3 and TRBJ2-3; tentative D call: TRBD1 (5 bases). V was trimmed by 4 bases and J by 0 bases, leaving 14 bases between them. CDR1 and CDR2 from the germline V gene are ENHRY and SYGVKD. The CDR3 runs to 16 residues. This chain's CDR3 is CAISGQDTGSTDTQYF. CDR3 bases: TGTGCCATCAGTGGGCAGGACACTGGTAGCACAGATACGCAGTATTTT.

This clone came up once. The chain is built from TRBV11-3 and TRBJ2-3, with D hard to call. Trimming shortened V by 4 bases and J by 2 bases, and 13 bases separated the two germline ends. The CDR3 runs to 15 residues. Germline-derived CDR1 and CDR2 are SGHNT and YENEEA. CDR3 nucleotides: TGTGCCAGCAGCTCCGCAGGAAGACACACAGATACGCAGTATTTT. Translating it yields CASSSAGRHTDTQYF.

The V and J genes are TRBV28 and TRBJ1-4; tentative D call: TRBD1 (5 bases). Germline lookup yields CDR1 MDHEN and CDR2 SYDVKM. CDR3 length equals 13 residues. V gave up 8 bases and J gave up 5 bases, with 12 bases separating them. The CDR3 here is CASGSGQNEKLFF. The CDR3 coding sequence is TGTGCCAGCGGAAGTGGACAAAATGAAAAACTGTTTTTT.

This chain connects TRBV2 to TRBJ1-1; 7 nucleotides line up with TRBD1. CDR3 size: 13 residues. V shed 6 bases, J shed 6 bases, and the junction held 7 bases outside the gene matches. Germline lookup yields CDR1 SNHLY and CDR2 FYNNEI. CDR3 nucleotide sequence: TGTGCCAGCAGGGTACAGGGGTACTCTGAAGCTTTCTTT. This translates into CASRVQGYSEAFF.

In this sample, this clone turned up a few times. The sample carries other DNA sequences with the same CDR3. The chain joins TRBV6-4 to TRBJ1-1; 7 nucleotides line up with TRBD1. After removal of 3 bases from V and 1 base from J, the junction contained 2 bases not matched to a gene. The CDR3 consists of 14 residues. Germline CDR1 is MRHNA and CDR2 is SNTAGT. DNA for the CDR3: TGTGCCAGCAGTGAAGGGGGCCCGAACACTGAAGCTTTCTTT. Its protein product is CASSEGGPNTEAFF.

The chain employs TRBV9 and TRBJ2-7; TRBD2 agrees at 10 bases. With 6 bases clipped from V and 2 bases from J, the junction kept 5 bases outside the gene matches. The germline gives CDR1 SGDLS, CDR2 YYNGEE. The CDR3 is 14 amino acids. The CDR3 sequence is CASTLAGETYEQYF. The CDR3 DNA reads TGTGCCAGCACCCTAGCGGGGGAGACCTACGAGCAGTACTTC.

The gene calls are TRBV24-1 and TRBJ2-3; the D is unclear. The CDR3 totals 13 residues. The V gene's germline CDR1 is KGHDR and CDR2 SFDVKD. V lost 4 bases to trimming and J lost 4 bases, with 8 bases between them. The CDR3 sequence: CATSETIADTQYF. CDR3 bases: TGTGCCACCAGTGAGACAATAGCAGATACGCAGTATTTT.

This rearrangement joins TRBV13 to TRBJ2-5; D is ambiguous. Germline loops: CDR1 PRHDT, CDR2 FYEKMQ (reference sequence). This CDR3 is 16 amino acids long. V gave up 4 bases and J gave up 3 bases, with 18 bases separating them. The CDR3: CASSSPERKKKETQYF. The CDR3 DNA is TGTGCCAGCAGCTCCCCAGAGAGGAAAAAAAAAGAGACCCAGTACTTC. The full variable domain, rest sourced from reference TRBV13 and TRBJ2-5, is AAGVIQSPRHLIKEKRETATLKCYPIPRHDTVYWYQQGPGQDPQFLISFYEKMQSDKGSIPDRFSAQQFSDYHSELNMSSLELGDSALYFCASSSPERKKKETQYFGPGTRLLVL.

The CDR3 protein is CASSPYSLFSGNTIYF. The CDR3 DNA reads TGTGCCAGCAGCCCCTACAGCCTTTTCTCTGGAAACACCATATATTTT. The rearrangement joins TRBV14 to TRBJ1-3, with D hard to call. Trimming pared 4 bases from V and 0 bases from J, leaving 13 bases between. The CDR3 covers 16 residues. Germline V gene data show CDR1 as SGHDN and CDR2 as FVKESK.

The chain links TRBV5-4 to TRBJ2-7, with TRBD1 matching over 7 bases. This CDR3 has 13 residues. From germline, CDR1 is SGHNT and CDR2 YYREEE (reference sequence). Trimming cost V 3 bases and J 5 bases; bases outside gene matches: 5. In DNA form, the CDR3 reads TGTGCCAGCAGCTCCAGGGGGTCCCACGAGCAGTACTTC. As protein: CASSSRGSHEQYF.

Only a few counts were recorded for this clone. This chain joins TRBV29-1 and TRBJ1-2; TRBD1 agrees at 7 bases. The CDR3 length is 13 residues. The V gene's germline CDR1 is SQVTM and CDR2 ANQGSEA. With 2 bases clipped from V and 3 bases from J, the junction kept 3 bases outside the gene matches. This CDR3 reads CSVEQGEHYGYTF. The CDR3 DNA is TGCAGCGTTGAACAGGGGGAGCACTATGGCTACACCTTC.

This rearrangement joins TRBV7-9 to TRBJ1-6; TRBD1 matches 7 bases. The CDR3 spans 16 residues. The germline CDR1 and CDR2 sequences are SEHNR and FQNEAQ (reference sequence). V lost 3 bases, J lost 7 bases, and 9 bases stayed unmatched. CDR3 sequence (DNA): TGTGCCAGCAGCTTCTCACCTACAGGGGTGAATTCACCCCTCCACTTT. This encodes CASSFSPTGVNSPLHF. Complete variable domain (other parts from reference TRBV7-9 and TRBJ1-6): DTGVSQNPRHKITKRGQNVTFRCDPISEHNRLYWYRQTLGQGPEFLTYFQNEAQLEKSRLLSDRFSAERPKGSFSTLEIQRTEQGDSAMYLCASSFSPTGVNSPLHFGNGTRLTVT.

This clone was detected a few times. CDR3 amino acids: CASSLAQQGNTGELFF. CDR3 DNA sequence: TGTGCCAGCAGCTTAGCGCAACAGGGAAACACCGGGGAGCTGTTTTTT. The rearrangement joins TRBV7-2 to TRBJ2-2; possible D gene TRBD1, 6 bases. Germline CDR1 SGHTA, CDR2 FQGNSA. Between the trimmed V and J ends, which lost 0 bases and 2 bases, there was a span of 10 bases. There are 16 residues in the CDR3.

The chain joins TRBV19 to TRBJ1-4, with a tentative D call TRBD1 (6 bases). Germline V CDR1 and CDR2: LNHDA, SQIVND (reference sequence). The CDR3 covers 14 residues. The V end was cut by 6 bases, the J end by 7 bases, with 15 bases between. The CDR3 here is CASRQTGYGEKLFF. Written as DNA, the CDR3 is TGTGCCAGTAGACAAACAGGGTATGGTGAAAAACTGTTTTTT.

The chain carries TRBV19 and TRBJ2-7; 9 nucleotides align to TRBD2. The CDR3 spans 15 residues. Germline values: CDR1 LNHDA, CDR2 SQIVND (reference sequence). After removal of 2 bases from V and 2 bases from J, the junction contained 4 bases not matched to a gene. The CDR3 here is CASSILAGVAYEQYF. For the CDR3, the DNA is TGTGCCAGTAGTATATTAGCGGGGGTGGCCTACGAGCAGTACTTC.

This chain joins TRBV7-9 and TRBJ2-7; D is perhaps TRBD1 (8 bases). V gave up 11 bases and J gave up 3 bases, with 17 bases separating them. Germline CDR1 SEHNR, CDR2 FQNEAQ (reference sequence). The CDR3 runs 13 residues. In DNA form, the CDR3 reads TGTGCCGGCGAACAGGGGGGGAACTACGAGCAGTACTTC. Protein sequence: CAGEQGGNYEQYF.

The chain carries TRBV10-3 and TRBJ1-1, with 9 bases lining up with TRBD1. The V and J ends lost 4 bases and 4 bases, in that order; junction bases with no gene match: 4. Germline CDR1 reads ENHRY; CDR2 reads SYGVKD. This CDR3 is built from 14 residues. The CDR3 reads CAISGTGGPTEAFF. CDR3 in DNA: TGTGCCATCAGTGGTACAGGGGGCCCCACTGAAGCTTTCTTT.